These T cell receptor beta chains were read from a single sample in a study of shared clonotypes between healthy human individuals. Assay used: immunoSEQ multiplex PCR; TCRdb lists only in-frame clones, some missing. The sample has 1,500,000 or so clones; around 98.5% are singletons. Sequences were obtained from naive CD4+ T cells sorted from blood. The source of these receptors is a man younger than 45 in good health. Each CDR3 is given with its conserved first and last residue. The D gene is left open where the match is weak. Clone size is given for some rows only: seen once, a few or many times, or a class if the clone is expanded.

.,TRBJ2-7,.,TRBV19,CASSAKPGTPHEQYF,TGTGCCAGTAGCGCTAAACCCGGGACACCACACGAGCAGTACTTC
.,TRBJ2-1,.,TRBV7-2,CASSLRLSRPRGSNEQFF,TGTGCCAGCAGCTTAAGGCTCAGCCGACCAAGGGGCTCCAATGAGCAGTTCTTC
.,TRBJ2-2,.,TRBV5-6,CASSYRDDGELFF,TGTGCCAGCAGCTACAGGGACGACGGGGAGCTGTTTTTT
once,TRBJ2-7,TRBD1,TRBV6-1,CASSELTGTGLTYEQYF,TGTGCCAGCAGTGAGCTAACCGGGACAGGCTTAACCTACGAGCAGTACTTC
.,TRBJ2-1,TRBD1,TRBV6-6,CASSGQGQDEQFF,TGTGCCAGCAGTGGACAGGGGCAGGATGAGCAGTTCTTC
.,TRBJ2-3,TRBD2,TRBV28,CAGTSGRATTQYF,TGTGCAGGGACTAGCGGGAGGGCTACTACGCAGTATTTT
.,TRBJ2-7,.,TRBV5-5,CASSKGQLPYEQYF,TGTGCCAGCAGCAAAGGACAGCTCCCTTACGAGCAGTACTTC
.,TRBJ2-7,.,TRBV25-1,CASSPHRGFFGEQYF,TGTGCCAGCAGCCCCCATAGGGGATTTTTCGGTGAGCAGTACTTC
once,TRBJ2-1,TRBD2,TRBV4-3,CASSQDLWREGRNEQFF,TGCGCCAGCAGCCAAGACCTCTGGCGGGAGGGCCGCAATGAGCAGTTCTTC
once,TRBJ2-7,.,TRBV7-8,CASSLVGASYEQYF,TGTGCCAGCAGCTTAGTGGGCGCTTCCTACGAGCAGTACTTC
.,TRBJ2-6,.,TRBV11-2,CASTPISGANVLTF,TGTGCCAGCACCCCTATCTCTGGGGCCAACGTCCTGACTTTC
.,TRBJ2-2,.,TRBV9,CASSAPWGGELFF,TGTGCCAGCAGCGCCCCATGGGGCGGGGAGCTGTTTTTT
.,TRBJ1-5,TRBD1,TRBV19,CASSTTGGHQPQHF,TGTGCCAGTAGTACCACAGGGGGTCATCAGCCCCAGCATTTT
.,TRBJ2-1,TRBD2,TRBV18,CASSAGGVSYNEQFF,TGTGCCAGCTCAGCGGGAGGTGTCTCCTACAATGAGCAGTTCTTC
.,TRBJ1-4,.,TRBV19,CASSIDSATNEKLFF,TGTGCCAGTAGTATCGACAGCGCAACTAATGAAAAACTGTTTTTT
.,TRBJ1-1,.,TRBV7-6,CASSPTNMNTEAFF,TGTGCCAGCAGCCCCACGAATATGAACACTGAAGCTTTCTTT
.,TRBJ2-1,.,TRBV7-2,CASSPQSLGYNEQFF,TGTGCCAGCAGCCCGCAGTCCCTGGGTTACAATGAGCAGTTCTTC
.,TRBJ2-5,.,TRBV9,CASSEGLRETQYF,TGTGCCAGCAGCGAAGGACTCCGAGAGACCCAGTACTTC
.,TRBJ1-3,.,TRBV7-9,CASSPPSSGNTIYF,TGTGCCAGCAGCCCCCCATCCTCTGGAAACACCATATATTTT
.,TRBJ2-2,TRBD1,TRBV18,CASSRDRDTGELFF,TGTGCCAGCTCCAGGGACAGGGACACCGGGGAGCTGTTTTTT
.,TRBJ2-2,TRBD2,TRBV11-2,CASSPWGSGRRNTGELFF,TGTGCCAGCAGCCCCTGGGGTAGCGGGAGGAGGAACACCGGGGAGCTGTTTTTT
.,TRBJ2-2,TRBD1,TRBV10-1,CASSESRGQGRTGELFF,TGCGCCAGCAGTGAGTCGAGAGGACAGGGCCGGACCGGGGAGCTGTTTTTT
.,TRBJ2-7,.,TRBV7-2,CASSYPEWEQYF,TGTGCCAGCAGCTACCCAGAGTGGGAGCAGTACTTC
.,TRBJ2-1,.,TRBV9,CASSSQKQGSYEQFF,TGTGCCAGCAGCTCACAAAAACAGGGTTCCTATGAGCAGTTCTTC
.,TRBJ2-1,.,TRBV7-7,CAIVTGNEQFF,TGTGCCATCGTCACGGGGAATGAGCAGTTCTTC
.,TRBJ2-3,TRBD2,TRBV19,CASRFPGLAGGTDTQYF,TGTGCCAGTCGATTCCCGGGACTAGCGGGAGGTACAGATACGCAGTATTTT
.,TRBJ1-5,.,TRBV7-9,CASSSESNQPQHF,TGTGCCAGCAGTTCGGAGAGCAATCAGCCCCAGCATTTT
.,TRBJ2-3,.,TRBV5-4,CASRPTAEASDTQYF,TGTGCCAGCCGTCCGACAGCCGAGGCCTCAGATACGCAGTATTTT
.,TRBJ2-2,TRBD2,TRBV18,CATTLGTSGTGELFF,TGTGCCACCACCCTCGGGACTAGCGGCACCGGGGAGCTGTTTTTT
.,TRBJ2-2,.,TRBV5-1,CASSPREGHTGELFF,TGCGCCAGCAGCCCTCGTGAGGGACACACCGGGGAGCTGTTTTTT
.,TRBJ2-5,.,TRBV5-4,CASSLVVGQETQYF,TGTGCCAGCAGCTTGGTGGTGGGCCAAGAGACCCAGTACTTC
.,TRBJ2-5,TRBD1,TRBV10-3,CAISNTGTGEETQYF,TGTGCCATCAGTAATACCGGGACAGGGGAAGAGACCCAGTACTTC
.,TRBJ2-7,.,TRBV20-1,CSTTAEYEQYF,TGCAGCACCACGGCGGAATACGAGCAGTACTTC
.,TRBJ2-7,.,TRBV10-3,CAISWDHGEQYF,TGTGCCATCTCCTGGGACCACGGAGAGCAGTACTTC